One sample yielded the 4 T cell receptor beta chains listed below, sequenced in a study of T cell repertoires in cytomegalovirus infection. TCRdb ran MiXCR on the reads and lists one entry per CDR3 protein. The repertoire holds roughly 150,000 distinct CDR3 sequences, with 20% to 25% as singletons. For these TCRs, the target antigens are not known. This sample comprised CD8+ T cells from cultured PBMCs, obtained from culture after CMV antigen stimulation. Source of these receptors: a human donor in good health (CMV status not recorded). Some clones in this sample may be carry-over from other donors' samples.

The rearrangement joins TRBV7-2 to TRBJ1-4, with TRBD1 matching over 9 bases. The CDR3 contains 19 residues. In germline, CDR1 is SGHTA, CDR2 FQGNSA. Trimming cost V 5 bases and J 3 bases; bases outside gene matches: 16. In DNA form, the CDR3 reads TGTGCCAGCAGCGGACCTTGGGGACAGGGAATCAATTCTAATGAAAAACTGTTTTTT. Translation gives CASSGPWGQGINSNEKLFF.

The rearrangement uses TRBV6-2 or TRBV6-3 and TRBJ2-3, with D perhaps matching TRBD2 (6 bases). With 8 bases removed from V and 2 bases from J, the gap between germline ends came to 20 bases. The CDR3 covers 16 residues. CDR1 is MNHEY, CDR2 SVGEGT, per germline. CDR3: CASPLRGEAATDTQYF. DNA for the CDR3: TGTGCCAGCCCACTCAGAGGGGAGGCGGCCACAGATACGCAGTATTTT.

This clonotype was counted only a few times. The chain combines TRBV19 with TRBJ1-5; no definite D call. Trimming removed 7 bases at V and 15 bases at J, with 13 bases between. The CDR3 has 10 amino acids. Germline V gene sequence: CDR1 LNHDA, CDR2 SQIVND (reference sequence). The CDR3 DNA follows: TGTGCCAGTACCCCGCTTCCCGGGCATTTT. Amino acid sequence: CASTPLPGHF.

The V gene is TRBV6-5, the J gene TRBJ2-6; D might be TRBD2 (5 bases). This CDR3 has 19 amino acids. Looked up from germline, CDR1 is MNHEY and CDR2 is SVGAGI. Trimming shortened V by 0 bases and J by 0 bases, and 15 bases separated the two germline ends. The CDR3: CASSYSRPRVDSGANVLTF. CDR3 in DNA: TGTGCCAGCAGTTACTCGAGACCGAGGGTAGACTCTGGGGCCAACGTCCTGACTTTC.